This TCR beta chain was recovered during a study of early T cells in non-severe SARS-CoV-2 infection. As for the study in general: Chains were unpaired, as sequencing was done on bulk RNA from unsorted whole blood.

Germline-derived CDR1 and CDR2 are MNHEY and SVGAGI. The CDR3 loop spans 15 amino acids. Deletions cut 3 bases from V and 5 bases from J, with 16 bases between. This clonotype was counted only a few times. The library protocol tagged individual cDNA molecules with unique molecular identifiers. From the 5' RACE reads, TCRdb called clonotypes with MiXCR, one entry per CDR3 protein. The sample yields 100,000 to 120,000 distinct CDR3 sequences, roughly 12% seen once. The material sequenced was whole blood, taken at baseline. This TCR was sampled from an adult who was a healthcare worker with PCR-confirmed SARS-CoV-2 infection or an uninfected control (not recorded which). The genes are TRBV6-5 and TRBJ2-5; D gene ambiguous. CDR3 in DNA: TGTGCCAGCAGTTATTCCGGGTGGGATCGGGAGACCCAGTACTTC. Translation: CASSYSGWDRETQYF.